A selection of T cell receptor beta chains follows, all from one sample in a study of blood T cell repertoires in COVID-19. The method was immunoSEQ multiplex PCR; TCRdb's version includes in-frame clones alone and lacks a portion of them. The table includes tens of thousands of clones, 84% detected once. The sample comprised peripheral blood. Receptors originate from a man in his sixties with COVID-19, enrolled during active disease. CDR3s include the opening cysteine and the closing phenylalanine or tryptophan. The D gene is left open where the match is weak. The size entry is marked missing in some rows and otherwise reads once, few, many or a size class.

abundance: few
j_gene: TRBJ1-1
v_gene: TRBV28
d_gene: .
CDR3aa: CASTPPGNTEAFF

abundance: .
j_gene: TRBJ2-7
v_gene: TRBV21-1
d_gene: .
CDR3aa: CASSKGGALGQGPYEQYF

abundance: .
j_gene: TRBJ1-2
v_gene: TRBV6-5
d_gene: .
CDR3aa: CASSNLFSSDSGYTF

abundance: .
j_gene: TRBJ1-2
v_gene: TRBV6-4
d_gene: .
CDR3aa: CASSVRGGLRGASGYTF

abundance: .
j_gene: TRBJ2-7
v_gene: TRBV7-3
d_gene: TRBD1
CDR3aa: CASSPRQGPYEQYF

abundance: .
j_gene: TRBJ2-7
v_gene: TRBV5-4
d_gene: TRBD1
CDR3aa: CASSRDRGRSYEQYF

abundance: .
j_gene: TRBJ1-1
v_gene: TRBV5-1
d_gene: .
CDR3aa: CASSLTGNTEAFF

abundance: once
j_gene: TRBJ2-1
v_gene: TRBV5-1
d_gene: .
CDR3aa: CASSFGGRGNEQFF

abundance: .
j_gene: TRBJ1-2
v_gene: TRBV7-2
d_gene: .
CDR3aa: CASSSNRVPRGGYTF

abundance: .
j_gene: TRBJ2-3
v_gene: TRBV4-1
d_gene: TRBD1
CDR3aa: CASSLGTGGRGRKSDTQYF

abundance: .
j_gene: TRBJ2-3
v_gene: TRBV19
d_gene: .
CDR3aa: CASSIGPQPPGSDTQYF